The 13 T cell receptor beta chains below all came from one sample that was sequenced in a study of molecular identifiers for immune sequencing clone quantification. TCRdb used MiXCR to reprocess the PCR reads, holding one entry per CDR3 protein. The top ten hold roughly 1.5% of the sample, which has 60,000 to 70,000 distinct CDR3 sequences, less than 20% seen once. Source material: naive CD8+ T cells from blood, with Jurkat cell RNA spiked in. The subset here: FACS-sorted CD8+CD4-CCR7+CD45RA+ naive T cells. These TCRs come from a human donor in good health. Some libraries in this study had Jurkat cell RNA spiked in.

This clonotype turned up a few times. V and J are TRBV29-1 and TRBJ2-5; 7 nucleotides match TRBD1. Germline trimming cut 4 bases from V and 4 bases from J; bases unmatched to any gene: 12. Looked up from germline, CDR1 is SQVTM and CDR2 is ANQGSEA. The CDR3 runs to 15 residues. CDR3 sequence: CSVVADRVNIETQYF. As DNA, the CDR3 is TGCAGCGTTGTCGCCGACAGGGTTAACATAGAGACCCAGTACTTC.

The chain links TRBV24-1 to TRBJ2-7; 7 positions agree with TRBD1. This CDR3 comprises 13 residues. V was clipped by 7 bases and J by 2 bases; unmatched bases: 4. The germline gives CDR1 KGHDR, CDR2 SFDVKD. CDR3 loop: CATSVGQTYEQYF. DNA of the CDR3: TGTGCCACCAGCGTGGGACAGACCTACGAGCAGTACTTC.

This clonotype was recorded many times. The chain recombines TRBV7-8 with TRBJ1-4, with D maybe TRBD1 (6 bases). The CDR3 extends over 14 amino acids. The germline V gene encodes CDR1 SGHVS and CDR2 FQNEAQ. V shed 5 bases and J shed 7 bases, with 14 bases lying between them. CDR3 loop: CASSADRRGEKLFF. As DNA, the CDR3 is TGTGCCAGCAGCGCCGACAGGAGGGGTGAAAAACTGTTTTTT.

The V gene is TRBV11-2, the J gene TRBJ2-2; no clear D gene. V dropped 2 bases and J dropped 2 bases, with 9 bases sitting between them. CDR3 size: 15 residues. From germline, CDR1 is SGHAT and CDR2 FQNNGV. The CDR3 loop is CASSLLWDNTGELFF. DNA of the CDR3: TGTGCCAGCAGCTTACTTTGGGATAACACCGGGGAGCTGTTTTTT.

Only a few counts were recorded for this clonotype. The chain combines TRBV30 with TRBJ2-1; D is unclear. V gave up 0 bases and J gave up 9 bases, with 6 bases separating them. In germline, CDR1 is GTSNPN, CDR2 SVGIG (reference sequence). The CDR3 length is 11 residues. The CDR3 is CAWSVTVEQFF. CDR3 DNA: TGTGCCTGGAGTGTAACGGTTGAGCAGTTCTTC.

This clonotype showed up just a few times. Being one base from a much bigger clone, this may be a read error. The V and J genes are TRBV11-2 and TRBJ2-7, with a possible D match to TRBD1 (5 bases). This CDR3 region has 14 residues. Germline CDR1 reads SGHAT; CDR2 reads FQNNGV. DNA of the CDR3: TGTGCCAGCAGCTTGGGAATCCAGGGCTACGGGCAGTACTTC. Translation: CASSLGIQGYGQYF.

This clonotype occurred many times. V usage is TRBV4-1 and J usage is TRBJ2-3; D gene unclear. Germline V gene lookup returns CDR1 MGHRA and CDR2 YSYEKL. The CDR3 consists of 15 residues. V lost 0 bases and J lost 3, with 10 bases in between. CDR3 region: CASSQEPYGTDTQYF. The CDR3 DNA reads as TGCGCCAGCAGCCAAGAACCCTATGGTACAGATACGCAGTATTTT.

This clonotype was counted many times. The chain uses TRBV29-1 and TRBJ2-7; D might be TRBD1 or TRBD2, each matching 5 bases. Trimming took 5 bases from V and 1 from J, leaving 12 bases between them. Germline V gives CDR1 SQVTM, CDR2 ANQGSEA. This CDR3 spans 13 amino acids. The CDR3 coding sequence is TGCAGCGTTTTATTGGGGGTTTCCTACGAGCAGTACTTC. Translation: CSVLLGVSYEQYF.

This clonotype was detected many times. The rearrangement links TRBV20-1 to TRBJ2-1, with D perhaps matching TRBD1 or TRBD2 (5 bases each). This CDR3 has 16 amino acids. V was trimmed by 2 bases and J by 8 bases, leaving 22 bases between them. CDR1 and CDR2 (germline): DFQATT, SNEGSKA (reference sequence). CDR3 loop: CSARSYSGTPGYEQFF. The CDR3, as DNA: TGCAGTGCTAGATCTTACTCCGGGACGCCAGGCTATGAGCAGTTCTTC.

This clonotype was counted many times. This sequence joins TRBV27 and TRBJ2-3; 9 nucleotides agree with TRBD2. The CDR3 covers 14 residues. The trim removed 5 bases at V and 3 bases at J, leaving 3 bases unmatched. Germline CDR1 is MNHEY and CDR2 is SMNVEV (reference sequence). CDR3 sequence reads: CASSRAGGTDTQYF. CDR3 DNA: TGTGCCAGCAGTAGGGCGGGAGGGACAGATACGCAGTATTTT.

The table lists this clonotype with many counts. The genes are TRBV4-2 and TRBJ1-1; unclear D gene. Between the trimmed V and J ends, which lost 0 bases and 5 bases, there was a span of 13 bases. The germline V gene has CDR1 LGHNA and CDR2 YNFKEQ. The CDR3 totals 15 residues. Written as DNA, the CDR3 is TGTGCCAGCAGCCAAGAGACTTATTCTGTGACTGAAGCTTTCTTT. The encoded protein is CASSQETYSVTEAFF.

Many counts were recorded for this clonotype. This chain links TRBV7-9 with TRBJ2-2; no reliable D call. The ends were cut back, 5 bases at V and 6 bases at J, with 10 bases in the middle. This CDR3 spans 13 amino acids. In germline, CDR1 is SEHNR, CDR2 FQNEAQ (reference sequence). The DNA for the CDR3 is TGTGCCAGCAGCCAAACTAAAGCCGGGGAGCTGTTTTTT. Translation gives CASSQTKAGELFF.

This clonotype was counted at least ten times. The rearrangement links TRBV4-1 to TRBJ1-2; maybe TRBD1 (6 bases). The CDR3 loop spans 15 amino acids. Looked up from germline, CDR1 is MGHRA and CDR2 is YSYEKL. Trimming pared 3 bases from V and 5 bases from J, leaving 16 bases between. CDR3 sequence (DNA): TGCGCCAGCAGCCAGCAGGGGATTGGATCATATGGCTACACCTTC. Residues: CASSQQGIGSYGYTF.